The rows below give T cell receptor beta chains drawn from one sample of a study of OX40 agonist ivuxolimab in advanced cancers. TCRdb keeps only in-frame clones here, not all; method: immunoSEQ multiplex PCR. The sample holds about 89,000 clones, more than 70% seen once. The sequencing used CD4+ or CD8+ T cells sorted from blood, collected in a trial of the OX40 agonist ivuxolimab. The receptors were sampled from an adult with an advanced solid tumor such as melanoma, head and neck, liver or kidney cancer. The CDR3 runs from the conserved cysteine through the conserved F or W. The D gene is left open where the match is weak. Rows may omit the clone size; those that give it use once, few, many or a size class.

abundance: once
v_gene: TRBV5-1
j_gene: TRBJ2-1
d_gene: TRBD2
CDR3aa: CASSLASGTSTVVGQFF
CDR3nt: TGCGCCAGCAGCTTGGCCTCGGGGACTAGTACAGTGGTAGGGCAGTTCTTC

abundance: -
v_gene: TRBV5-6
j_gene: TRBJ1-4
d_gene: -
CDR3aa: CASSWAGATNEKLFF
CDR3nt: TGTGCCAGCAGCTGGGCAGGGGCAACTAATGAAAAACTGTTTTTT

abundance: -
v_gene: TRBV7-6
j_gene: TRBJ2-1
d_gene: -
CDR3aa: CASSFRSNEQFF
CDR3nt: TGTGCCAGCAGCTTTCGGTCGAATGAGCAGTTCTTC

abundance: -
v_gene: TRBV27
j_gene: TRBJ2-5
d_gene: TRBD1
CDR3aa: CASSQNRGRQETQYF
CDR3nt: TGTGCCAGCAGTCAAAACAGGGGTCGCCAAGAGACCCAGTACTTC

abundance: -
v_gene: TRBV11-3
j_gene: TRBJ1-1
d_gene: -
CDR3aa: CASSLGGKDTEAFF
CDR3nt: TGTGCCAGCAGCCTAGGGGGGAAGGACACTGAAGCTTTCTTT

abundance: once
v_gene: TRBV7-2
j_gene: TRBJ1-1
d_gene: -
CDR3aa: CASSLGRLTEAFF
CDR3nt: TGTGCCAGCAGCTTAGGCAGACTTACTGAAGCTTTCTTT

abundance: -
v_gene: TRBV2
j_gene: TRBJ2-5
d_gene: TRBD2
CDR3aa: CASRLGRSGGTIQETQYF
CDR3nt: TGTGCCAGCAGGCTGGGGCGCAGCGGGGGGACTATTCAAGAGACCCAGTACTTC

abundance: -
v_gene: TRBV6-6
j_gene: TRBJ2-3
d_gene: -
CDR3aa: CASCRGRADTQYF
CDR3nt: TGTGCCAGCTGTCGAGGTCGGGCAGATACGCAGTATTTT

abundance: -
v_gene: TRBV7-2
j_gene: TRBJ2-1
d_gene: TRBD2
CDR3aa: CASSLAARRTSGYNEQFF
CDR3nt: TGTGCCAGCAGCTTAGCGGCAAGGCGGACTAGCGGCTACAATGAGCAGTTCTTC

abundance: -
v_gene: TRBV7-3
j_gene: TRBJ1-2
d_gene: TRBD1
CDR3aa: CASSLDREDGYTF
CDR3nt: TGTGCCAGCAGCTTAGACAGGGAAGATGGCTACACCTTC

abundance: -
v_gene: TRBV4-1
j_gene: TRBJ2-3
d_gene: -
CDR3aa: CASSPALLGAEVSDTQYF
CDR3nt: TGCGCCAGCAGCCCAGCTTTGTTGGGGGCTGAGGTCTCAGATACGCAGTATTTT

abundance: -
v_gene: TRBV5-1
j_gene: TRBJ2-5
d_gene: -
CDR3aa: CASSSRGGSETQYF
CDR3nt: TGCGCCAGCAGCTCGAGGGGGGGGTCGGAGACCCAGTACTTC

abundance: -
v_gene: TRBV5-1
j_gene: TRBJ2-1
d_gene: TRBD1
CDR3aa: CASRTTGGPYNEQFF
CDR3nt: TGCGCCAGCAGAACGACAGGGGGCCCCTACAATGAGCAGTTCTTC

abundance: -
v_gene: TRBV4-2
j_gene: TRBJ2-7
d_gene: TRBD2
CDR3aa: CASSQDSGGGNSYEQYF
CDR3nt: TGTGCCAGCAGCCAAGATAGCGGGGGGGGGAACTCCTACGAGCAGTACTTC

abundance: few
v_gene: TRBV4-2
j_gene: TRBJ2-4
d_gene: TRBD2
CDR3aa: CASSQDWGGKNIQYF
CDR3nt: TGTGCCAGCAGCCAAGATTGGGGGGGCAAAAACATTCAGTACTTC

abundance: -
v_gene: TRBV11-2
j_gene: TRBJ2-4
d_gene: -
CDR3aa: CASSLDRAGKNIQYF
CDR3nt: TGTGCCAGCAGCTTAGATAGGGCGGGTAAAAACATTCAGTACTTC

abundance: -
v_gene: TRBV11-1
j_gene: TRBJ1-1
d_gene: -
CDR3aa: CASSRRAPGVNTEAFF
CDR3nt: TGTGCCAGCAGTCGTCGAGCGCCGGGGGTGAACACTGAAGCTTTCTTT

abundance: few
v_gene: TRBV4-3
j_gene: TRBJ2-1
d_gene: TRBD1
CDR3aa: CASSQSRTGGAFF
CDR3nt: TGCGCCAGCAGCCAAAGTAGGACAGGAGGAGCGTTCTTC

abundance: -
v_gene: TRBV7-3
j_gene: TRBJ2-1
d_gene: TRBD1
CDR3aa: CASSPQGDPYNEQFF
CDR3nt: TGTGCCAGCAGCCCCCAGGGGGATCCCTACAATGAGCAGTTCTTC

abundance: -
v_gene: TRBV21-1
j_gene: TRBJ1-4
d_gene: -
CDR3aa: CASARTQGNATNEKLFF
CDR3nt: TGTGCCAGCGCCCGGACCCAGGGAAATGCAACTAATGAAAAACTGTTTTTT

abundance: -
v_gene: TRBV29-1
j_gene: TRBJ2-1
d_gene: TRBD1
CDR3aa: CSINRGNEQFF
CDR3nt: TGCAGCATCAACAGGGGTAATGAGCAGTTCTTC

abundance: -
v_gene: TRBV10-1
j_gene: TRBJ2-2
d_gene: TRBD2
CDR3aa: CASSDQRGAVPKNTGELFF
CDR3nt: TGCGCCAGCAGTGACCAGCGGGGGGCCGTACCTAAGAACACCGGGGAGCTGTTTTTT

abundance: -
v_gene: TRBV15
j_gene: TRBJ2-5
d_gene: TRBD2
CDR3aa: CATSSLLAGGETQYF
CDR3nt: TGTGCCACCAGCAGCCTACTAGCGGGGGGGGAGACCCAGTACTTC

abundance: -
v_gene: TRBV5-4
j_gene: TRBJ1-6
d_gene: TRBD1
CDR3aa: CASEHRDRPSPLHF
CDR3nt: TGTGCCAGCGAACACCGGGACAGGCCTTCACCCCTCCACTTT

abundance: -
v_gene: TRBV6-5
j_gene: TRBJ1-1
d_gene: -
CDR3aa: CASSPSGGGSTEAFF
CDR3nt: TGTGCCAGCAGCCCCTCCGGAGGGGGATCCACTGAAGCTTTCTTT

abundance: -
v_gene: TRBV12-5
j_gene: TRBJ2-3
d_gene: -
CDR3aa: CASGSGLASTDTQYF
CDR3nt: TGTGCTAGTGGTTCCGGCCTAGCCAGCACAGATACGCAGTATTTT

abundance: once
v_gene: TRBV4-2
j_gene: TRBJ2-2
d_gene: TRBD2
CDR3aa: CASQPGLAGGPGTGELFF
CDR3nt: TGTGCCAGCCAGCCCGGACTAGCGGGGGGGCCAGGAACCGGGGAGCTGTTTTTT

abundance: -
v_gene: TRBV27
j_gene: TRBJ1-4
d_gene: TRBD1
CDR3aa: CASSPLIGQGGEKLFF
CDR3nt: TGTGCCAGCAGTCCCCTCATTGGACAGGGTGGGGAAAAACTGTTTTTT

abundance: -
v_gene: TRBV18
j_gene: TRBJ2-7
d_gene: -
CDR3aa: CASSPPSQDPVYF
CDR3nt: TGTGCCAGCTCACCACCGTCCCAGGACCCTGTATACTTC

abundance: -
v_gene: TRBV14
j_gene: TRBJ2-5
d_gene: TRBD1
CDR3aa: CASRETGSKETQYF
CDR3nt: TGTGCCAGCAGAGAGACAGGGTCGAAGGAGACCCAGTACTTC

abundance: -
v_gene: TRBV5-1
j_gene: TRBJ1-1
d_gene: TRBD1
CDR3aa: CASSSGTAMNTEAFF
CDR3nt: TGCGCCAGCAGCTCGGGGACAGCGATGAACACTGAAGCTTTCTTT

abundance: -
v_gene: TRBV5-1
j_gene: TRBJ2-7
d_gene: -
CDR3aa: CASTLLPDSSYEQYF
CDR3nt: TGCGCCAGCACCCTACTTCCGGACAGCTCCTACGAGCAGTACTTC

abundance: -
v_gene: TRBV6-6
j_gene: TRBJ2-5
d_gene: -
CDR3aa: CASRRAGVQETQYF
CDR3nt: TGTGCCAGCAGACGAGCCGGGGTTCAAGAGACCCAGTACTTC

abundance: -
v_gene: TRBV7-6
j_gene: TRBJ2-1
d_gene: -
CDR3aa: CASSLRSEEQFF
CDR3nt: TGTGCCAGCAGCTTACGGTCGGAGGAGCAGTTCTTC

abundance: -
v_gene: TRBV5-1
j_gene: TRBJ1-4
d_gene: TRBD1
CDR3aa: CASSLAGTGGNEKLFF
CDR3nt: TGCGCCAGCAGCTTGGCCGGGACAGGGGGTAATGAAAAACTGTTTTTT

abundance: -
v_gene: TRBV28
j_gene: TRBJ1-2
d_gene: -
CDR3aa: CASSETDSLRPGF
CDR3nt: TGTGCCAGCAGCGAGACAGATTCCCTAAGGCCGGGCTTC

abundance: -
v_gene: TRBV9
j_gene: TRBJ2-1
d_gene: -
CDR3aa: CASSVMWDNEQFF
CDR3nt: TGTGCCAGCAGCGTAATGTGGGACAATGAGCAGTTCTTC

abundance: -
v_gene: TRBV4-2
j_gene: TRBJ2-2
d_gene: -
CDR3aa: CAAGNRANTGELFF
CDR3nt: TGTGCCGCCGGGAACAGGGCGAACACCGGGGAGCTGTTTTTT

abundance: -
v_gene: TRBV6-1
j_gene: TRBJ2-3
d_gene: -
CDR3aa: CASSELGDSTDTQYF
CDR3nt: TGTGCCAGCAGTGAACTCGGGGATTCCACAGATACGCAGTATTTT

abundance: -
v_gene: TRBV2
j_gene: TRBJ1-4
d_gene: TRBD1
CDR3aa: CASKFGQGGYEKLFF
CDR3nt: TGTGCCAGCAAGTTCGGACAGGGGGGTTATGAAAAACTGTTTTTT

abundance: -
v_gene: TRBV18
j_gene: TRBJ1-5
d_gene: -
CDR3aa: CASSLGRVRSNQPQHF
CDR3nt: TGTGCCAGCTCACTGGGAAGGGTTAGGAGCAATCAGCCCCAGCATTTT

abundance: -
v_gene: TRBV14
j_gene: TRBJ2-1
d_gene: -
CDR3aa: CASSQHVSSYNEQFF
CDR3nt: TGTGCCAGCAGCCAACATGTAAGCTCCTACAATGAGCAGTTCTTC

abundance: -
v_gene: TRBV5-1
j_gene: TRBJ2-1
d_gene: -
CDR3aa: CASSLEELHREQFF
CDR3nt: TGCGCCAGCAGCTTGGAGGAGTTGCACAGGGAGCAGTTCTTC

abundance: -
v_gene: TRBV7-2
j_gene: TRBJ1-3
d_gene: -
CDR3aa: CASSLGRRALGNTIYF
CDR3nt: TGTGCCAGCAGCTTAGGGCGCAGGGCTCTTGGAAACACCATATATTTT

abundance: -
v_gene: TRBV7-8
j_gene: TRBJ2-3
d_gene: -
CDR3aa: CASSPGVDTQYF
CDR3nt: TGTGCCAGCAGCCCCGGAGTGGATACGCAGTATTTT

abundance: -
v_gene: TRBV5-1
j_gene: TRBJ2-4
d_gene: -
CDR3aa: CASSYPDTGWTQYF
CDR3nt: TGCGCCAGCAGCTACCCGGACACCGGATGGACTCAGTACTTC

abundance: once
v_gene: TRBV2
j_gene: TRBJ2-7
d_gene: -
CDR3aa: CSGGTYYEQYF
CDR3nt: TGTTCAGGCGGGACCTACTACGAGCAGTACTTC

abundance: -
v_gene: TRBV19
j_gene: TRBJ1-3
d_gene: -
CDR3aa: CASTSGLSGNTIYF
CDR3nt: TGTGCCAGTACCTCAGGGCTCTCTGGAAACACCATATATTTT

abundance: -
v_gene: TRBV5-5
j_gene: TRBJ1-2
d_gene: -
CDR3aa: CASTQLVPHPGYGYTF
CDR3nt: TGTGCCAGCACGCAGCTTGTCCCCCATCCAGGGTATGGCTACACCTTC

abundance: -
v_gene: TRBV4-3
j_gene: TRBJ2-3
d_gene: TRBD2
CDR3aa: CASSQEASGGTSTDTQYF
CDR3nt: TGCGCCAGCAGCCAAGAAGCGAGCGGGGGGACTAGCACAGATACGCAGTATTTT

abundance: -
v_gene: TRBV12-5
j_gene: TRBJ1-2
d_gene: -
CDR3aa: CASGLNGVRIGYTF
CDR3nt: TGTGCTAGTGGTTTGAACGGGGTACGAATCGGCTACACCTTC

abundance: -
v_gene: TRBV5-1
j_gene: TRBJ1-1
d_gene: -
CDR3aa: CASRLEGGPTEAFF
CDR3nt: TGCGCCAGCAGACTGGAAGGGGGGCCCACTGAAGCTTTCTTT

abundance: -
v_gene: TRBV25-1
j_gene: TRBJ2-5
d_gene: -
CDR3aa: CASSELGGVETQYF
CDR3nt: TGTGCCAGCAGTGAATTGGGGGGTGTTGAGACCCAGTACTTC

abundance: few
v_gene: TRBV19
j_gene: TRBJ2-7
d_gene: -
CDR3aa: CASSSLGSYEQYF
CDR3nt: TGTGCCAGTAGTAGCTTGGGGTCCTACGAGCAGTACTTC

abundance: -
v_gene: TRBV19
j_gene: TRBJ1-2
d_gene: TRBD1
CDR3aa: CASSSVTGIGFSYGYTF
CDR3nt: TGTGCCAGTAGTTCCGTGACAGGGATAGGTTTCAGCTATGGCTACACCTTC

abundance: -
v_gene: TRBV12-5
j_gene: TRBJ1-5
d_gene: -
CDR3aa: CASGRPDQPQHF
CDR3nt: TGTGCTAGTGGTCGCCCCGATCAGCCCCAGCATTTT

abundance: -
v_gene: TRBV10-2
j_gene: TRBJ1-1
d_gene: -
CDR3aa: CASSPSNTEAFF
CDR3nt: TGCGCCAGCAGCCCCTCGAACACTGAAGCTTTCTTT